This T cell receptor (beta chain) originates from a study of T cells after yellow fever vaccination (dated by TCRdb to between 2018 and 2021). Regarding the study in general: The SMART-Seq v4 Ultra Low Input RNA kit was used to prepare libraries from fractions with low cell numbers. The cohort comprised two healthy male donors, one aged 18 to 30 and one aged 30 to 40 years. Bulk TCR alpha and beta repertoires were sequenced longitudinally to track T-cell clones before and after primary and booster YFV17D yellow fever vaccination. Blood was collected at multiple timepoints before and after primary and secondary immunization, and bulk PBMC replicates and cell subsets were isolated. Study-wide conclusions, independent of this receptor: A small fraction of clonotypes appeared in both the CD4 and CD8 compartments, likely as a result of convergent recombination. After the booster, most of the clones that had expanded following primary vaccination were detected again (around 97% of CD4 and roughly nine tenths of CD8), which suggests that memory was broadly maintained. Because the study included only a couple of donors, the extent to which the findings can be generalized is limited. The secondary T-cell response was weaker than the primary response but faster, peaking on day 5 instead of day 15. Computational filtering was needed because FACS-sorted repertoires could contain abundant contaminating clonotypes from the bulk population.

Synthesis of TCR cDNA relied on 5'RACE template switching, a step that introduced a universal primer site along with unique molecular identifiers. Priming for cDNA synthesis came from both the TCR alpha and TCR beta constant segments. Libraries were amplified in two PCR steps, with sample barcodes and sequencing adapters added in the second step. Sequencing of libraries was done on Illumina HiSeq 2500 (2x100 bp) or NovaSeq (2x150 bp). Per the original workflow: MIGEC was used to demultiplex reads and collapse the reads into UMI consensus sequences, and MiXCR was used for V(D)J alignment. Using edgeR on replicate PBMC samples, clonotypes were called vaccine-responding if FDR was below 0.01 and the log2 fold change was above 5 up to day 15. Bulk clonotypes were assigned CD4 or CD8 identity according to which sequenced CD4 or CD8 repertoire held them at higher abundance. In-frame beta chains were kept once TCRdb had trimmed the public reads at Q25 with fastp and called clones with MiXCR. Each entry is one CDR3 protein sequence, shown with its most common DNA and genes. TCRdb's processing, not the authors' own work, is the source of the V and J calls. The sample table shows about 160,000 distinct CDR3 sequences, and around 7% are seen once. The top ten hold more than 2% of the sample.

The treatment or condition label, read with the paper, signifies: live attenuated yellow fever vaccine strain. PBMCs were isolated from peripheral blood using a standard Ficoll-Paque protocol. CD4 and CD8 T-cell fractions were isolated with Dynabeads CD4 and CD8 positive selection kits. TriZol was used to extract RNA from bulk PBMCs, from CD4 and CD8 fractions, and from dextramer-positive and dextramer-negative fractions. For this clonotype: Its antigen is still unknown. Base qualities are not at hand, and no much larger clone is one base apart.

At the junction V is shortened by 10 bases and J by 8 bases; bases outside the gene matches: 16. The CDR3 runs 15 residues from the cysteine to the phenylalanine. The CDR3 DNA has 45 bases and is translated from base 1. CDR1 and CDR2 are drawn from the germline V gene (reference sequence): SEHNR, FQNEAQ. The V and J segments used are TRBV7-9 and TRBJ2-4; 8 bases in the junction line up with TRBD2. The receptor was derived from a man aged 18 to 35 who received the YFV17D yellow fever vaccine. Sequencing used CD4+ T cells sorted from PBMCs, obtained around 5 days after the first yellow fever vaccination. The nucleotide sequence reads as follows: TGTGCCATCGGCCCCTGGGTGAGCGGGGGAGACATTCAGTACTTC. This sequence encodes CAIGPWVSGGDIQYF.